Included here is one T cell receptor beta chain sequence, with context. Its antigen remains unknown. This record belongs to a study of cytomegalovirus exposure and HLA in healthy donors. Findings and limits, study-wide: Donors were assumed by presence/absence analyses to have roughly uniform sequencing depth. In a later analysis, compared with equally common non-associated chains, HLA-associated beta chains were more expanded. In vitro experiments confirmed that a few CMV-associated chains were specific for CMV antigens. Cytomegalovirus association was assigned to about 150 TCR beta chains.

J was trimmed by 3 bases and V by 3 bases; bases with no gene match: 5. The CDR3 totals 15 residues. The germline CDR1 and CDR2 sequences are LNHDA and SQIVND (reference sequence). The PCR employed 60 Vbeta primers together with 13 Jbeta primers. Here immunoSEQ multiplex PCR was the method, and the copy in TCRdb shows in-frame clones only, minus some. The data show approximately 250,000 clones, approximately 81% seen once. The sequenced sample consisted of PBMCs. This sequence originates from a girl aged 2 to 10 in good health and CMV-seronegative. V and J are TRBV19 and TRBJ2-7, with 10 positions matching TRBD1. The CDR3 sequence is CASSMATGGIYEQYF. As DNA, the CDR3 is TGTGCCAGTAGTATGGCGACAGGGGGCATCTACGAGCAGTACTTC.